The rows below give T cell receptor beta chains drawn from one sample of a study. MiXCR, applied by TCRdb to the 5' RACE reads, yields one record per CDR3 protein. The sample lists some 44,000 distinct CDR3 sequences, approximately 22% occurring once. The sequencing sample was made of Tregs sorted from blood. The receptors here all came from a female donor with breast cancer. Both conserved end residues are part of each CDR3. The D gene is left open where the match is weak. Some rows mark clone size as missing; the rest say once, few, many or name a class of expanded clone.

v_call: TRBV24-1; j_call: TRBJ2-1; clone_size: -; d_call: -; cdr3_length: 17; cdr3_nt: TGTGCCACCAGTGCTCGTAGGGGCAGTGCCCTCCACAATGAGCAGTTCTTC; cdr3_aa: CATSARRGSALHNEQFF
v_call: TRBV10-3; j_call: TRBJ2-3; clone_size: few; d_call: -; cdr3_length: 16; cdr3_nt: TGTGCCATCACCCGGGACAAACTATACACCACAGATACGCAGTATTTT; cdr3_aa: CAITRDKLYTTDTQYF
v_call: TRBV13; j_call: TRBJ2-7; clone_size: -; d_call: -; cdr3_length: 13; cdr3_nt: TGTGCCAGCAGCTCGCCGGAGGGTAACGAGCAGTACTTC; cdr3_aa: CASSSPEGNEQYF
v_call: TRBV5-1; j_call: TRBJ2-7; clone_size: -; d_call: -; cdr3_length: 14; cdr3_nt: TGCGCCAGCAGCTTGGGGGGGGAAACCTACGAGCAGTACTTC; cdr3_aa: CASSLGGETYEQYF
v_call: TRBV20-1; j_call: TRBJ2-7; clone_size: few; d_call: TRBD2; cdr3_length: 15; cdr3_nt: TGCAGTGCTAGGAAGACTAGCGGCGGCTCCTACGAGCAGTACTTC; cdr3_aa: CSARKTSGGSYEQYF
v_call: TRBV19; j_call: TRBJ1-5; clone_size: -; d_call: -; cdr3_length: 16; cdr3_nt: TGTGCCAGTAGTATCCGACACGCTTATAGCAATCAGCCCCAGCATTTT; cdr3_aa: CASSIRHAYSNQPQHF
v_call: TRBV27; j_call: TRBJ2-3; clone_size: once; d_call: TRBD2; cdr3_length: 14; cdr3_nt: TGTGCCAGCAGAAATAGCGGGAGTGGAAATACGCAGTATTTT; cdr3_aa: CASRNSGSGNTQYF
v_call: TRBV6-1; j_call: TRBJ2-1; clone_size: many; d_call: -; cdr3_length: 14; cdr3_nt: TGTGCCAGCAGTGAACTGGGACCGAGCAATGAGCAGTTCTTC; cdr3_aa: CASSELGPSNEQFF
v_call: TRBV27; j_call: TRBJ2-1; clone_size: many; d_call: -; cdr3_length: 13; cdr3_nt: TGTGCCAGCAGTTTCGGGGGCCACAATGAGCAGTTCTTC; cdr3_aa: CASSFGGHNEQFF
v_call: TRBV7-2; j_call: TRBJ2-5; clone_size: -; d_call: -; cdr3_length: 12; cdr3_nt: TGTGCCAGCAGCTTTTATCGCGAGACCCAGTACTTC; cdr3_aa: CASSFYRETQYF
v_call: TRBV7-2; j_call: TRBJ2-7; clone_size: many; d_call: -; cdr3_length: 15; cdr3_nt: TGTGCCAGCAGCCCGACAACTGGGCCAACCTACGAGCAGTACTTC; cdr3_aa: CASSPTTGPTYEQYF
v_call: TRBV5-5; j_call: TRBJ2-1; clone_size: many; d_call: -; cdr3_length: 14; cdr3_nt: TGTGCCAGCAGCGAGGATAGGGGGGACGATGAGCAGTTCTTC; cdr3_aa: CASSEDRGDDEQFF
v_call: TRBV7-8; j_call: TRBJ2-7; clone_size: many; d_call: TRBD1; cdr3_length: 16; cdr3_nt: TGTGCCAGCAGCCTCAGACAGGGGGTTCATTCCTACGAGCAGTACTTC; cdr3_aa: CASSLRQGVHSYEQYF
v_call: TRBV7-9; j_call: TRBJ1-1; clone_size: many; d_call: -; cdr3_length: 15; cdr3_nt: TGTGCCAGCAGCGACGGCCCCGAAATGGAGACTGAAGCTTTCTTT; cdr3_aa: CASSDGPEMETEAFF
v_call: TRBV27; j_call: TRBJ2-1; clone_size: -; d_call: -; cdr3_length: 14; cdr3_nt: TGTGCCAGCAGTCCTTTGGGGATCTACAATGAGCAGTTCTTC; cdr3_aa: CASSPLGIYNEQFF
v_call: TRBV7-3; j_call: TRBJ2-2; clone_size: many; d_call: TRBD2; cdr3_length: 17; cdr3_nt: TGTGCCAGCAGCCCCCAACCTAGCGGGAGTTTCGGCGGGGAGCTGTTTTTT; cdr3_aa: CASSPQPSGSFGGELFF
v_call: TRBV10-3; j_call: TRBJ2-3; clone_size: many; d_call: -; cdr3_length: 20; cdr3_nt: TGTGCCATCATGCGAGGGGGCGGAAGTGGCGGGAGACCGACCCCAGATACGCAGTATTTT; cdr3_aa: CAIMRGGGSGGRPTPDTQYF
v_call: TRBV15; j_call: TRBJ2-1; clone_size: many; d_call: -; cdr3_length: 13; cdr3_nt: TGTGCCACAGCCTTGGGCTCCTACAATGAGCAGTTCTTC; cdr3_aa: CATALGSYNEQFF
v_call: TRBV6-5; j_call: TRBJ2-7; clone_size: few; d_call: -; cdr3_length: 15; cdr3_nt: TGTGCCAGCAGTTACTCAGATGACATGGAGTACGAGCAGTACTTC; cdr3_aa: CASSYSDDMEYEQYF
v_call: TRBV9; j_call: TRBJ2-2; clone_size: few; d_call: -; cdr3_length: 15; cdr3_nt: TGTGCCAGCAGCGTAAAAGGGATTGGCACCGGGGAGCTGTTTTTT; cdr3_aa: CASSVKGIGTGELFF
v_call: TRBV5-1; j_call: TRBJ2-1; clone_size: many; d_call: -; cdr3_length: 16; cdr3_nt: TGCGCCAGCAGCGGAAGTAGCGCAAGCTCCTACAATGAGCAGTTCTTC; cdr3_aa: CASSGSSASSYNEQFF
v_call: TRBV7-9; j_call: TRBJ1-5; clone_size: many; d_call: TRBD1; cdr3_length: 15; cdr3_nt: TGTGCCAGCAGCTTAGAACAGGGGGCAGGGGGGCCCCAGCATTTT; cdr3_aa: CASSLEQGAGGPQHF
v_call: TRBV7-2; j_call: TRBJ1-2; clone_size: many; d_call: -; cdr3_length: 13; cdr3_nt: TGTGCCAGCAGTCCAGCTGACGGGTATGGCTACACCTTC; cdr3_aa: CASSPADGYGYTF
v_call: TRBV29-1; j_call: TRBJ1-1; clone_size: -; d_call: -; cdr3_length: 12; cdr3_nt: TGCAGCGTCAAACAGGGTGTCACTGAAGCTTTCTTT; cdr3_aa: CSVKQGVTEAFF
v_call: TRBV5-1; j_call: TRBJ2-5; clone_size: few; d_call: -; cdr3_length: 14; cdr3_nt: TGCGCCAGCAGCTTCTGGGGGAGTGGAGAGACCCAGTACTTC; cdr3_aa: CASSFWGSGETQYF
v_call: TRBV24-1; j_call: TRBJ2-3; clone_size: many; d_call: -; cdr3_length: 14; cdr3_nt: TGTGCCACCAGTGTTGCCGACGGTGCCGATACGCAGTATTTT; cdr3_aa: CATSVADGADTQYF
v_call: TRBV6-5; j_call: TRBJ2-7; clone_size: many; d_call: TRBD2; cdr3_length: 13; cdr3_nt: TGTGCCAGCAGTTGGGGACTAGCGGCCGAGCAGTACTTC; cdr3_aa: CASSWGLAAEQYF
v_call: TRBV4-1; j_call: TRBJ2-7; clone_size: many; d_call: TRBD2; cdr3_length: 15; cdr3_nt: TGCGCCAGCAGCCGCAATCTAGCGGGTCTTTACGAGCAGTACTTC; cdr3_aa: CASSRNLAGLYEQYF
v_call: TRBV4-2; j_call: TRBJ2-4; clone_size: few; d_call: -; cdr3_length: 14; cdr3_nt: TGTGCCAGCAGCCAAGTGGAGGAGTCCTCCATTCAGTACTTC; cdr3_aa: CASSQVEESSIQYF
v_call: TRBV4-1; j_call: TRBJ2-7; clone_size: many; d_call: TRBD1; cdr3_length: 15; cdr3_nt: TGCGCCAGCAGCCACTTTACAGGGGGCATCTACGAGCAGTACTTC; cdr3_aa: CASSHFTGGIYEQYF
v_call: TRBV28; j_call: TRBJ2-7; clone_size: few; d_call: TRBD1; cdr3_length: 14; cdr3_nt: TGTGCCAGCAGTCCCCGGACAGGGGAAGGCGAGCAGTACTTC; cdr3_aa: CASSPRTGEGEQYF
v_call: TRBV7-9; j_call: TRBJ2-5; clone_size: few; d_call: TRBD2; cdr3_length: 16; cdr3_nt: TGTGCCAGCAGCTTAGAGACTAGCAAATCCCAAGAGACCCAGTACTTC; cdr3_aa: CASSLETSKSQETQYF
v_call: TRBV30; j_call: TRBJ1-5; clone_size: many; d_call: TRBD1; cdr3_length: 16; cdr3_nt: TGTGCCTGGAGCCGAAGGGGACAGGGCCTGGGTCAGCCCCAGCATTTT; cdr3_aa: CAWSRRGQGLGQPQHF
v_call: TRBV7-2; j_call: TRBJ1-1; clone_size: many; d_call: -; cdr3_length: 13; cdr3_nt: TGTGCCAGCAGCTTAGGAGGGGAGGCTGAAGCTTTCTTT; cdr3_aa: CASSLGGEAEAFF
v_call: TRBV11-2; j_call: TRBJ2-1; clone_size: -; d_call: TRBD2; cdr3_length: 13; cdr3_nt: TGTGCCTCCCTTGGACTAGCGGGAGAAGGACAGTTCTTC; cdr3_aa: CASLGLAGEGQFF
v_call: TRBV7-9; j_call: TRBJ2-7; clone_size: -; d_call: TRBD2; cdr3_length: 15; cdr3_nt: TGTGCCAGCAGCCTTACTAGCGGGAGGGCCTACGAGCAGTACTTC; cdr3_aa: CASSLTSGRAYEQYF
v_call: TRBV7-6; j_call: TRBJ1-1; clone_size: many; d_call: -; cdr3_length: 15; cdr3_nt: TGTGCCAGCAGCTACCCGGACGGCCCGAACACTGAAGCTTTCTTT; cdr3_aa: CASSYPDGPNTEAFF
v_call: TRBV20-1; j_call: TRBJ1-2; clone_size: many; d_call: TRBD1; cdr3_length: 13; cdr3_nt: TGCAGTGCTAGAGATTACAGGGGCACTGGCTACACCTTC; cdr3_aa: CSARDYRGTGYTF
v_call: TRBV29-1; j_call: TRBJ2-3; clone_size: -; d_call: TRBD2; cdr3_length: 15; cdr3_nt: TGCAGCGTTTCGAAGGCAGCGGGGCACACAGATACGCAGTATTTT; cdr3_aa: CSVSKAAGHTDTQYF
v_call: TRBV9; j_call: TRBJ2-3; clone_size: few; d_call: TRBD2; cdr3_length: 17; cdr3_nt: TGTGCCAGCAGCGGCCGTTGGGGAGCGGGGGATGCAGATACGCAGTATTTT; cdr3_aa: CASSGRWGAGDADTQYF
v_call: TRBV24-1; j_call: TRBJ2-1; clone_size: -; d_call: -; cdr3_length: 17; cdr3_nt: TGTGCCACCAGTGATTCGACAAGCGAGAGTCCTTACAATGAGCAGATCTTC; cdr3_aa: CATSDSTSESPYNEQIF